This record covers a single T cell receptor beta chain. Its antigen is unidentified. A read error may account for a junction end that differs from germline. Per the germline V gene, CDR1 is ENHRY and CDR2 is SYGVKD. The CDR3 runs to 14 residues. These data belong to a study of PD-1 blockade in mismatch repair-deficient tumors. Study context: All were previously treated, progressing patients with about twelve mismatch repair-deficient cancer types. Study results and limitations: Rapid post-treatment expansion, then contraction, generally preceding radiologic response, marked tumor-resident clones.

Mismatch repair deficiency was confirmed in all patients, by PCR or immunohistochemistry. TCRs were sequenced from a few patients responding to pembrolizumab. The assay was immunoSEQ multiplex PCR, and TCRdb's table has in-frame clones only and misses some. The sample carries some 21,000 clones, around 79% recorded once. This receptor was obtained from an adult with mismatch repair-deficient cancer. The chain couples TRBV10-3 to TRBJ2-5, with TRBD2 identical over 8 bases. The material was PBMCs, obtained 52 weeks after starting pembrolizumab. The CDR3 protein is CAINESGGLMTQYF. Written as DNA, the CDR3 is TGTGCCATCAATGAGTCGGGGGGGTTGATGACCCAGTACTTC.